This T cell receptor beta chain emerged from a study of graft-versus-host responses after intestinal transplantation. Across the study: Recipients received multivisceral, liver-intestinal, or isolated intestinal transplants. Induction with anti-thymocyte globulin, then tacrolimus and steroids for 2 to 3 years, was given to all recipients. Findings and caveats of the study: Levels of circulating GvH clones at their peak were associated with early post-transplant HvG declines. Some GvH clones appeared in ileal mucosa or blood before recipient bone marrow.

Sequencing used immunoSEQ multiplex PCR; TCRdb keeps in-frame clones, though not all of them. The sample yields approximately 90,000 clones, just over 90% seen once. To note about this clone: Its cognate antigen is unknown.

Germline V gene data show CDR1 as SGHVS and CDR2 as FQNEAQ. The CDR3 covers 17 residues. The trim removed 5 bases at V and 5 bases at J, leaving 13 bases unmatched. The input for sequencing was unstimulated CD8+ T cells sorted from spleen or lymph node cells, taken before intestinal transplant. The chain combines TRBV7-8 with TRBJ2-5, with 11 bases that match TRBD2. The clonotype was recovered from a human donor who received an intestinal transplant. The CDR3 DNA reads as TGTGCCAGCAGCCCCGGTTTCGGTAGCGGGGGGGAGGAGACCCAGTACTTC. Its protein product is CASSPGFGSGGEETQYF.